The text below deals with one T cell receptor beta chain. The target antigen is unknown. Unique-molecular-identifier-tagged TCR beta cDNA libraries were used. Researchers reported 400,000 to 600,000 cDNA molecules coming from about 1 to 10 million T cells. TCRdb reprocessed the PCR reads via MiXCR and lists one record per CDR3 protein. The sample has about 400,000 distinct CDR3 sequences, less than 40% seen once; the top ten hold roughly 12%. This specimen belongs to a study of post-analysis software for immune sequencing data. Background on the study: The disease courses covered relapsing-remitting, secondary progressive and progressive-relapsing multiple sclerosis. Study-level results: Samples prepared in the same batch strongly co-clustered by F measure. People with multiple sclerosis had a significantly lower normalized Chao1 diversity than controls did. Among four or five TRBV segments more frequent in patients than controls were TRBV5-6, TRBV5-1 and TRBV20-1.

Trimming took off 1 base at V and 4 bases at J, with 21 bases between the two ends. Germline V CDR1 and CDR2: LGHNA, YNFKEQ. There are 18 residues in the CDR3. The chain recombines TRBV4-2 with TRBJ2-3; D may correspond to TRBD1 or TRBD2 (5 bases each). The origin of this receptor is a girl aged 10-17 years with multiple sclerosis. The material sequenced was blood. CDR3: CASSQGPLMGDVADTQYF. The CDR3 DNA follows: TGTGCCAGCAGCCAAGGGCCGTTGATGGGGGACGTAGCAGATACGCAGTATTTT.